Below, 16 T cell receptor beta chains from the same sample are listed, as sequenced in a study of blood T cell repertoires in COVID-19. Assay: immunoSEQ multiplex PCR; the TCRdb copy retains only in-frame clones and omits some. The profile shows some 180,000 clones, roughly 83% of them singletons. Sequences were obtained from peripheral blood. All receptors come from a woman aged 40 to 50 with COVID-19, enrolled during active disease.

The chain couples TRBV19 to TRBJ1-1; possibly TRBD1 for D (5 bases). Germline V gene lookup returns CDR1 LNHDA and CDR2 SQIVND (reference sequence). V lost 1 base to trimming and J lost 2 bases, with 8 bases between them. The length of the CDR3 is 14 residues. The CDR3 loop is CASSIGGSNTEAFF. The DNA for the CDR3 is TGTGCCAGTAGTATAGGGGGCAGTAACACTGAAGCTTTCTTT.

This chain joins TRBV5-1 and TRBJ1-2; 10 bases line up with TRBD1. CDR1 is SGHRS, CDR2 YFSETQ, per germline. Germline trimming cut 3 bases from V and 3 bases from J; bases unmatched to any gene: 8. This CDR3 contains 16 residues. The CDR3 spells CASSSGTGDNYYGYTF. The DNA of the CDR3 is TGCGCCAGCAGCTCCGGGACAGGGGACAACTACTATGGCTACACCTTC. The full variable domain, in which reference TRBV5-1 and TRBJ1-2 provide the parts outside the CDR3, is KAGVTQTPRYLIKTRGQQVTLSCSPISGHRSVSWYQQTPGQGLQFLFEYFSETQRNKGNFPGRFSGRQFSNSRSEMNVSTLELGDSALYLCASSSGTGDNYYGYTFGSGTRLTVV.

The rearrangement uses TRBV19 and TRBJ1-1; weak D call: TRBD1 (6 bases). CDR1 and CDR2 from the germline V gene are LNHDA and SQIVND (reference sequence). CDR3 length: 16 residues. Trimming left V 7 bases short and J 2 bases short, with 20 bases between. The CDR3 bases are TGTGCCAGTACTGTGACAGGAACTCGATCTAACACTGAAGCTTTCTTT. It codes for CASTVTGTRSNTEAFF.

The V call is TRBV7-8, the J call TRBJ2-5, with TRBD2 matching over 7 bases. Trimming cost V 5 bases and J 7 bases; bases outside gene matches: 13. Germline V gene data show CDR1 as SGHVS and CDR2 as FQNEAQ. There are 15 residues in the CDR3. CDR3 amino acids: CASSPGRGTGGTQYF. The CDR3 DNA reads TGTGCCAGCAGCCCCGGGCGGGGGACCGGGGGGACCCAGTACTTC.

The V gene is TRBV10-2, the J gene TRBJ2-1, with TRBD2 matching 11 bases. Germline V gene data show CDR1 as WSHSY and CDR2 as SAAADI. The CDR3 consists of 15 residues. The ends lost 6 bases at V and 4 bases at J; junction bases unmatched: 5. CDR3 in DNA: TGCGCCAGCAGCTTCACTAGCGGGGGATACAATGAGCAGTTCTTC. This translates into CASSFTSGGYNEQFF.

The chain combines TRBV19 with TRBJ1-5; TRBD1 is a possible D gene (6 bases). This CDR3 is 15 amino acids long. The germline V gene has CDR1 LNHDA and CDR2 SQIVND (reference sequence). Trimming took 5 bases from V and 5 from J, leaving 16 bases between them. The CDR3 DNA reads TGTGCCAGTAGTCCCCGGCGGCCAGGGGATCAGCCCCAGCATTTT. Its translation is CASSPRRPGDQPQHF.

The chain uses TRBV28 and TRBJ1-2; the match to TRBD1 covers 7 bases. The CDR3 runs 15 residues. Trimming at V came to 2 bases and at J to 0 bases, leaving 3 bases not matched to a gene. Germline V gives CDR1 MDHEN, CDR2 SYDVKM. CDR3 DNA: TGTGCCAGCAGTTTAGGCGGACAGGCTAACTATGGCTACACCTTC. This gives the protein CASSLGGQANYGYTF.

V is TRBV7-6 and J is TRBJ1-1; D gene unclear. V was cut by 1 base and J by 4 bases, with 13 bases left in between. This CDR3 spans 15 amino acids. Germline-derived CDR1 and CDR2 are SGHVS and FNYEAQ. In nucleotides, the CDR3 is TGTGCCAGCAGCTTAGGCGGGGTCCGTGGCACTGAAGCTTTCTTT. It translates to CASSLGGVRGTEAFF.

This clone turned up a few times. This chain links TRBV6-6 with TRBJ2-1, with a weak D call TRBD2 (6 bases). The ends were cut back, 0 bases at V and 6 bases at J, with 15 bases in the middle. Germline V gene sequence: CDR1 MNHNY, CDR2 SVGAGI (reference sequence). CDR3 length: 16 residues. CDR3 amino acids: CASSYSMGGRGNEQFF. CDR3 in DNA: TGTGCCAGCAGTTACTCGATGGGGGGTCGAGGCAATGAGCAGTTCTTC.

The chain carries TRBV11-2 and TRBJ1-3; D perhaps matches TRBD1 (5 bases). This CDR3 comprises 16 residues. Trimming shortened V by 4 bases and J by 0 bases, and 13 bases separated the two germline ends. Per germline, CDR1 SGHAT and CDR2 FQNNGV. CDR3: CASSSRARTSGNTIYF. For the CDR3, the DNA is TGTGCCAGCAGCTCCAGGGCCCGAACCTCTGGAAACACCATATATTTT.

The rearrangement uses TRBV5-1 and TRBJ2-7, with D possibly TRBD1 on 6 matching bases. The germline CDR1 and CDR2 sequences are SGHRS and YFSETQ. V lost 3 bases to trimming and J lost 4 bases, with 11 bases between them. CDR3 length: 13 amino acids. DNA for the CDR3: TGCGCCAGCAGCTCTACAGGGAAGTACGAGCAGTACTTC. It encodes CASSSTGKYEQYF.

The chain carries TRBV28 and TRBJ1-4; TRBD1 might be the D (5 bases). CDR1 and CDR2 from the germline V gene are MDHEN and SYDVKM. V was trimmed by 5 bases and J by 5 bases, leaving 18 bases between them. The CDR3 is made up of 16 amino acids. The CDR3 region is CASSPIDSKLNEKLFF. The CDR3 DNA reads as TGTGCCAGCAGTCCCATAGACAGCAAACTAAATGAAAAACTGTTTTTT. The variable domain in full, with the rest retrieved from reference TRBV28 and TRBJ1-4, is DVKVTQSSRYLVKRTGEKVFLECVQDMDHENMFWYRQDPGLGLRLIYFSYDVKMKEKGDIPEGYSVSREKKERFSLILESASTNQTSMYLCASSPIDSKLNEKLFFGSGTQLSVL.

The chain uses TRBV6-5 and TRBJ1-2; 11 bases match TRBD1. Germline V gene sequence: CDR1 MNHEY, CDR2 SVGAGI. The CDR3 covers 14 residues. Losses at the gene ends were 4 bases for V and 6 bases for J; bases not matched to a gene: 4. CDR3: CASSWGTGGNGYTF. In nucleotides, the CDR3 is TGTGCCAGCAGTTGGGGGACAGGGGGGAATGGCTACACCTTC.

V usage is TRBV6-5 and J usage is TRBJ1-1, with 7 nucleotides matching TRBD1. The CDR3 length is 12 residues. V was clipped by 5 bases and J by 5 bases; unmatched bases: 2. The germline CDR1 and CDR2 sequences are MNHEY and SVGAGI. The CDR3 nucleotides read TGTGCCAGCAGTCCACAGGGGACTGAAGCTTTCTTT. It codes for CASSPQGTEAFF.

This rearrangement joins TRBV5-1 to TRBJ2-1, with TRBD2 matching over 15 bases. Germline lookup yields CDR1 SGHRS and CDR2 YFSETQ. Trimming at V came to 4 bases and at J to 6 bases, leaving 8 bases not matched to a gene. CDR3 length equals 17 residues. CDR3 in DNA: TGCGCCAGCAGCCCAGGACTAGCGGGAGGGCCAGGCAATGAGCAGTTCTTC. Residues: CASSPGLAGGPGNEQFF.

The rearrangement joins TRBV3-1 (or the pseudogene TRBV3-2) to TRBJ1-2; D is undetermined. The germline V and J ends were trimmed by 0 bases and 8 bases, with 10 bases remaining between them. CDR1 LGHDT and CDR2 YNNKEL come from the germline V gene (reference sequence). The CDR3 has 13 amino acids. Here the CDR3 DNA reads TGTGCCAGCAGCCAAGACCACGCCGGGGGCTACACCTTC. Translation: CASSQDHAGGYTF.